One sample yielded the 21 T cell receptor beta chains listed below, sequenced in a study of T cell changes during pregnancy in multiple sclerosis. Profiled with immunoSEQ multiplex PCR; TCRdb holds only in-frame clones, not every one. The sample carries about 73,000 clones, approximately 92% recorded once. Source: peripheral blood, taken in the third trimester of pregnancy. Receptor source: a female donor in good health, enrolled as a control in a pregnancy study.

The rearrangement links TRBV6-6 to TRBJ2-7; D is possibly TRBD1 (6 bases). The CDR3 consists of 12 residues. Germline values: CDR1 MNHNY, CDR2 SVGAGI (reference sequence). V was pared by 4 bases and J by 4 bases, with 8 bases between. This CDR3 is CASSSDRYEQYF. The CDR3 bases are TGTGCCAGCAGTTCGGACAGATACGAGCAGTACTTC.

This rearrangement joins TRBV2 to TRBJ1-4; a possible D gene is TRBD1 (5 bases). The length of the CDR3 is 14 residues. The V and J ends lost 7 bases and 5 bases respectively, with 14 bases between them. The V gene's germline CDR1 is SNHLY and CDR2 FYNNEI. The CDR3 DNA is TGTGCCAGCACCTCCCTGGAGGGGAATGAAAAACTGTTTTTT. Translating it yields CASTSLEGNEKLFF.

This clone showed up just once. The chain is built from TRBV7-9 and TRBJ2-7; D is possibly TRBD2 (5 bases). This CDR3 is 12 amino acids long. Trimming pared 4 bases from V and 2 bases from J, leaving 6 bases between. Germline lookup yields CDR1 SEHNR and CDR2 FQNEAQ (reference sequence). CDR3 region: CASSSGTYEQYF. As DNA, the CDR3 is TGTGCCAGCAGCTCCGGGACCTACGAGCAGTACTTC.

This chain links TRBV7-9 with TRBJ2-5; a possible D gene is TRBD1 (5 bases). There are 16 residues in the CDR3. Per the germline V gene, CDR1 is SEHNR and CDR2 is FQNEAQ (reference sequence). Trimming cost V 0 bases and J 5 bases, with 16 bases left between them. The CDR3 loop reads CASSLADIWLWETQYF. CDR3 sequence (DNA): TGTGCCAGCAGCTTAGCGGACATTTGGTTGTGGGAGACCCAGTACTTC.

The genes are TRBV28 and TRBJ1-5; no definite D call. CDR1 is MDHEN, CDR2 SYDVKM, per germline. Trimming took off 7 bases at V and 0 bases at J, with 10 bases between the two ends. CDR3 size: 14 residues. In nucleotides, the CDR3 is TGTGCCAGCACTTGGACTTCTAGCAATCAGCCCCAGCATTTT. Its protein product is CASTWTSSNQPQHF.

The chain couples TRBV27 to TRBJ2-3; 8 bases are a match to TRBD1. The V gene's germline CDR1 is MNHEY and CDR2 SMNVEV (reference sequence). The trim removed 7 bases at V and 2 bases at J, leaving 8 bases unmatched. The CDR3 runs to 15 residues. The chain's CDR3 is CASTSGTGPTDTQYF. DNA for the CDR3: TGTGCCAGCACCTCCGGGACAGGCCCCACAGATACGCAGTATTTT.

This clone was seen once. The chain couples TRBV11-2 to TRBJ2-6; 8 bases match TRBD1. V was clipped by 4 bases and J by 1 base; unmatched bases: 12. The CDR3 loop spans 19 amino acids. Germline lookup yields CDR1 SGHAT and CDR2 FQNNGV. DNA for the CDR3: TGTGCCAGCAGCTCACTCCGGGACAGGCCTGGGTCTGGGGCCAACGTCCTGACTTTC. Protein: CASSSLRDRPGSGANVLTF.

This clone was recorded only once. V is TRBV6-4 and J is TRBJ2-3; 14 bases align to TRBD2. V shed 6 bases, J shed 4 bases, and the junction held 3 bases outside the gene matches. The CDR3 is 15 residues long. Germline V gene sequence: CDR1 MRHNA, CDR2 SNTAGT. In DNA, the CDR3 is TGTGCCAGCAGCGCGGGACTAGCGGGAGCAGATACGCAGTATTTT. Its protein product is CASSAGLAGADTQYF.

The V call is TRBV7-3, the J call TRBJ2-7; TRBD2 matches 13 bases. The CDR3 runs to 14 residues. From germline, CDR1 is SGHTA and CDR2 FQGTGA. Unmatched junction bases numbered 2, after V lost 2 bases and J lost 7 bases. CDR3 sequence reads: CASSLGTSGKEQYF. CDR3 DNA: TGTGCCAGCAGCTTAGGGACTAGCGGGAAAGAGCAGTACTTC.

The chain recombines TRBV28 with TRBJ2-7, with 8 bases aligning to TRBD1. This CDR3 has 16 residues. Looked up from germline, CDR1 is MDHEN and CDR2 is SYDVKM. J was trimmed by 0 bases and V by 5 bases; bases with no gene match: 9. CDR3 coding DNA: TGTGCCAGCAGTGCTCCAGGGGGCGGTAGCTCCTACGAGCAGTACTTC. This codes for CASSAPGGGSSYEQYF.

The rearrangement uses TRBV4-1 and TRBJ1-2; D is unclear. The CDR3 contains 15 residues. CDR1 MGHRA and CDR2 YSYEKL come from the germline V gene. Trimming removed 1 base at V and 4 bases at J, with 13 bases between. CDR3 amino acids: CASSQGGKDFYGYTF. CDR3 bases: TGCGCCAGCAGCCAAGGTGGAAAGGACTTCTATGGCTACACCTTC.

The rearrangement links TRBV13 to TRBJ2-2, with D possibly matching TRBD1 (6 bases). V lost 1 base to trimming and J lost 3 bases, with 21 bases between them. Germline-derived CDR1 and CDR2 are PRHDT and FYEKMQ (reference sequence). This CDR3 is 19 amino acids long. The CDR3 DNA reads as TGTGCCAGCAGCTTAGCTCCGTGGGGGCAAACCCCGGACACCGGGGAGCTGTTTTTT. Translated, it gives CASSLAPWGQTPDTGELFF.

The rearrangement links TRBV23-1 to TRBJ2-2, with 9 nucleotides matching TRBD1. TRBV23-1 carries the ORF label, with uncertain function. CDR3 length equals 14 residues. The V and J ends lost 8 bases and 6 bases, in that order; junction bases with no gene match: 7. CDR3 protein: CASRRQGGAGELFF. The DNA for the CDR3 is TGCGCCAGCCGTCGACAGGGGGGGGCCGGGGAGCTGTTTTTT.

The rearrangement links TRBV11-2 to TRBJ2-7; 7 bases are a match to TRBD2. The CDR3 sequence is 15 residues long. The J segment lost 0 bases and the V segment lost 0 bases, leaving 2 bases of the junction unmatched. Germline CDR1 SGHAT, CDR2 FQNNGV. Here the CDR3 DNA reads TGTGCCAGCAGCTTAGAGGGAGGGAGCTCCTACGAGCAGTACTTC. Amino acid sequence: CASSLEGGSSYEQYF.

This clone was seen just once. The V call is TRBV7-6, the J call TRBJ2-7; tentative D call: TRBD2 (5 bases). The germline V and J ends were trimmed by 0 bases and 5 bases, with 11 bases remaining between them. The germline CDR1 and CDR2 sequences are SGHVS and FNYEAQ. This CDR3 has 14 amino acids. The CDR3 DNA sequence: TGTGCCAGCAGCTTAGCGGGAGTGGAGAACGAGCAGTACTTC. It yields the protein CASSLAGVENEQYF.

This chain joins TRBV5-1 and TRBJ1-1; 8 nucleotides agree with TRBD1. This CDR3 contains 13 residues. Germline V gives CDR1 SGHRS, CDR2 YFSETQ. The J segment lost 8 bases and the V segment lost 2 bases, leaving 5 bases of the junction unmatched. Here the CDR3 reads CASSLGQGAEAFF. The CDR3 DNA sequence: TGCGCCAGCAGCTTAGGACAGGGCGCGGAAGCTTTCTTT.

The gene calls are TRBV29-1 and TRBJ2-3, with 9 bases aligning to TRBD1. The CDR3 has 14 amino acids. V was clipped by 4 bases and J by 4 bases; unmatched bases: 6. Germline assignment: CDR1 SQVTM and CDR2 ANQGSEA. CDR3 DNA: TGCAGCGTTGGGACAGGGGCGAGTTCAGATACGCAGTATTTT. Its translation is CSVGTGASSDTQYF.

The chain couples TRBV19 to TRBJ2-7, with no clear D. The CDR3 is 14 residues long. The V gene's germline CDR1 is LNHDA and CDR2 SQIVND (reference sequence). Trimming took 3 bases from V and 2 from J, leaving 11 bases between them. DNA of the CDR3: TGTGCCAGTAGTATCGGGTCCAAAACCTACGAGCAGTACTTC. It yields the protein CASSIGSKTYEQYF.

The chain recombines TRBV9 with TRBJ2-6; no definite D call. The CDR3 has 15 amino acids. V was cut by 6 bases and J by 2 bases, with 12 bases left in between. CDR1 and CDR2 from the germline V gene are SGDLS and YYNGEE. The CDR3 loop reads CASTPGGPGANVLTF. In nucleotides, the CDR3 is TGTGCCAGCACCCCCGGTGGTCCTGGGGCCAACGTCCTGACTTTC.

The chain joins TRBV28 to TRBJ2-1, with a tentative D call TRBD1 (5 bases). V was pared by 6 bases and J by 9 bases, with 24 bases between. Per germline, CDR1 MDHEN and CDR2 SYDVKM. There are 16 residues in the CDR3. The CDR3 loop reads CASRRQVIFRVGEQFF. The CDR3 DNA sequence: TGTGCCAGCAGACGACAAGTGATTTTCAGGGTAGGTGAGCAGTTCTTC.

This clone has just one count. The rearrangement joins TRBV10-3 to TRBJ2-3; 7 nucleotides agree with TRBD2. The V segment lost 5 bases and the J segment 2 bases; nucleotides outside the gene matches: 4. Germline V gene data show CDR1 as ENHRY and CDR2 as SYGVKD. The CDR3 is 14 amino acids. The CDR3 reads CAISSGGATDTQYF. In nucleotides, the CDR3 is TGTGCCATCAGTTCGGGGGGTGCCACAGATACGCAGTATTTT.